The source of this T cell receptor (beta chain) is a study of somatic mutations in cytotoxic T cells in rheumatoid arthritis. The method was immunoSEQ multiplex PCR; TCRdb's version includes in-frame clones alone and lacks a portion of them. The sample contains some 30,000 clones, more than 75% of which appear only once. The junction had 13 bases not matched to a gene; V was cut back by 5 bases and J by 6 bases. Germline V CDR1 and CDR2: MNHNY, SVGAGI (reference sequence). The CDR3 runs 16 residues. The sample comprised CD8+ T cells sorted from blood. The chain couples TRBV6-6 to TRBJ2-1; 7 bases are a match to TRBD2. The receptor comes from an adult with rheumatoid arthritis. The CDR3, as DNA: TGTGCCAGCAGTCTCGCCCTAGCGGAGGGAGGCAATGAGCAGTTCTTC. Residues: CASSLALAEGGNEQFF.